The entry below describes one TCR beta chain. Its antigen is undetermined. The sample comes from a study of T cell responses to AZD1222 COVID-19 vaccine. Broader study findings: Regions 160-218 and 743-854 held dominance among vaccine-associated CD4 TCRs, which spanned spike. Females made up more of the donors, who were largely white British, and clonal diversity may have come out too low.

CDR1 and CDR2 (germline): MNHEY, SMNVEV (reference sequence). The CDR3 runs 15 residues. Germline trimming cut 3 bases from V and 4 bases from J; bases unmatched to any gene: 0. Sequenced by immunoSEQ multiplex PCR; TCRdb stores in-frame clones only, minus some. The repertoire holds around 130,000 clones, 85% to 90% seen once, with 12% in the top ten. The chain uses TRBV27 and TRBJ2-2; 12 bases are a match to TRBD2. The receptor's source is an adult in good health. The sample here was peripheral blood, taken on day 0 of AZD1222 vaccination. The chain's CDR3 is CASSLGLAGTGELFF. CDR3 bases: TGTGCCAGCAGTTTGGGACTAGCGGGCACCGGGGAGCTGTTTTTT.